Detailed here is one T cell receptor beta chain. Antigen: not known. The entry originates in a study of T cell responses to AZD1222 COVID-19 vaccine. V dropped 0 bases and J dropped 6 bases, with 5 bases sitting between them. Germline CDR1 reads MNHEY; CDR2 reads SMNVEV (reference sequence). There are 12 residues in the CDR3. General observations from the study: White British donors predominated, females outnumbered males, and clonal diversity was possibly underestimated. Of spike-specific TCRs, nearly half reportedly target regions left unmutated in variants. Repertoires in all cases were sampled only once the peak T cell response had passed.

The protocol was immunoSEQ multiplex PCR, while the TCRdb copy is restricted to in-frame clones and leaves out a portion. This table holds about 100,000 clones, roughly nine tenths found once. The starting material was peripheral blood, obtained on day 0 of AZD1222 vaccination. The V call is TRBV27, the J call TRBJ1-1; D uncertain. The clonotype was recovered from an adult in good health. DNA of the CDR3: TGTGCCAGCAGTTTATCGAGGGCTGAAGCTTTCTTT. This gives the protein CASSLSRAEAFF.